This T cell receptor beta chain was obtained from a study of CD8 T cells in ankylosing spondylitis. Findings of the study overall: It appeared that ankylosing spondylitis blood was characterized by a TCR beta motif of under ten highly homologous variants.

Quantitative 5'-RACE with molecular barcodes generated TCR beta libraries. TCRdb ran MiXCR on the 5' RACE reads and lists one entry per CDR3 protein. The top ten clones hold around 8% of a sample with around 280,000 distinct CDR3 sequences, 20% of them seen once. Germline CDR1 LGHDT, CDR2 YNNKEL (reference sequence). This CDR3 comprises 17 residues. The V segment lost 4 bases and the J segment 0 bases; nucleotides outside the gene matches: 6. This clonotype was observed a handful of times. Its antigen is still unknown. The V gene is TRBV3-1, the J gene TRBJ1-3; 10 bases align to TRBD1. The sample comprised blood, either unsorted or a sorted T cell fraction (not recorded which). The sequence derives from a male donor with ankylosing spondylitis or in good health (not recorded which). The CDR3: CASSPRDRGFSGNTIYF. CDR3 coding DNA: TGTGCCAGCAGCCCACGGGACAGGGGATTCTCTGGAAACACCATATATTTT.